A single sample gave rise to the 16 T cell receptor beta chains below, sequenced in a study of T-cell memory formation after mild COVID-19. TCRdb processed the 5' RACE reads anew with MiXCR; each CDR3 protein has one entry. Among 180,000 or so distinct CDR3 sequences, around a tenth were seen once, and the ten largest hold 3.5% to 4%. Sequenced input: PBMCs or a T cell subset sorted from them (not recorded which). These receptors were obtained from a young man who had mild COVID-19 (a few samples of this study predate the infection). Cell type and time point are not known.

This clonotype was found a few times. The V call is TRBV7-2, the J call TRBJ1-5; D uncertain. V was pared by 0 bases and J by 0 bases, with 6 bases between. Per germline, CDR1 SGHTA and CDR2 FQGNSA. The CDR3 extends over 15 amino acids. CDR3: CASSLAATSNQPQHF. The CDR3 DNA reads TGTGCCAGCAGCTTAGCGGCAACTAGCAATCAGCCCCAGCATTTT. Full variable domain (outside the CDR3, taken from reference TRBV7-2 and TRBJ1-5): GAGVSQSPSNKVTEKGKDVELRCDPISGHTALYWYRQSLGQGLEFLIYFQGNSAPDKSGLPSDRFSAERTGGSVSTLTIQRTQQEDSAVYLCASSLAATSNQPQHFGDGTRLSIL.

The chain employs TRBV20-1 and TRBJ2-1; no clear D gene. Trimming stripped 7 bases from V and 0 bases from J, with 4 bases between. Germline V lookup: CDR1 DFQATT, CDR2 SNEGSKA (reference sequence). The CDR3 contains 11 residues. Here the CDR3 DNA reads TGCAGTGTGGACTCCTACAATGAGCAGTTCTTC. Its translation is CSVDSYNEQFF.

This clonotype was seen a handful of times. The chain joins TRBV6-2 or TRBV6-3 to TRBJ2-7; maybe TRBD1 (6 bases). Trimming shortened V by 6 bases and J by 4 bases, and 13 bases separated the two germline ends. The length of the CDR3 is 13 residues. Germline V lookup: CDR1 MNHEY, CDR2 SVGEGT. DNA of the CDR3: TGTGCCAGCAGCCGGGACATCGTGTACGAGCAGTACTTC. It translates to CASSRDIVYEQYF.

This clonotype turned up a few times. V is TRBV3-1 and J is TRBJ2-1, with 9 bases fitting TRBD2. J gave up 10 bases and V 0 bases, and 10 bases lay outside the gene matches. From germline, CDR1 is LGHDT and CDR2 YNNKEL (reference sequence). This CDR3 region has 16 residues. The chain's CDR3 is CASSQDLRGGAREQFF. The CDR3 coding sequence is TGTGCCAGCAGCCAAGATCTCCGCGGGGGGGCTCGGGAGCAGTTCTTC.

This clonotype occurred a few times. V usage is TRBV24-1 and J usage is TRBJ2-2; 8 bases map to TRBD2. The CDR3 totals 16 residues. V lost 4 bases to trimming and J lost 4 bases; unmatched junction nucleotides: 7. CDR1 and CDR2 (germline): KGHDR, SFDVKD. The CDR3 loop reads CATSDSRRGVTGELFF. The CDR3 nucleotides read TGTGCCACCAGTGACTCCCGGCGGGGGGTCACCGGGGAGCTGTTTTTT.

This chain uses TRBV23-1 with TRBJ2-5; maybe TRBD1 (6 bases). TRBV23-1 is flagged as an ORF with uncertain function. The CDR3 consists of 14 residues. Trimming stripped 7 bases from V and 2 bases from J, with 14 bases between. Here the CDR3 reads CASKVTGKQETQYF. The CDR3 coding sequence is TGCGCCAGCAAGGTAACAGGGAAACAAGAGACCCAGTACTTC.

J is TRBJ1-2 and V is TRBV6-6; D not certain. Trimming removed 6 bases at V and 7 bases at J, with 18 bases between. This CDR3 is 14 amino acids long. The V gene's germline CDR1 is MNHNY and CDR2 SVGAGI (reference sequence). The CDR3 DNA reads TGTGCCAGCAGCCCCCCCCCGGGAGGGAGTGGCTACACCTTC. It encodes CASSPPPGGSGYTF.

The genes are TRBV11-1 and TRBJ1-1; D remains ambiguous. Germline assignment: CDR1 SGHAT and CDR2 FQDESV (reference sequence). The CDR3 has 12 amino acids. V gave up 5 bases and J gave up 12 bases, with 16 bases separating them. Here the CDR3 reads CASSATERLTFF. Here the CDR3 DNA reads TGTGCCAGCAGCGCGACGGAAAGGTTGACTTTCTTT.

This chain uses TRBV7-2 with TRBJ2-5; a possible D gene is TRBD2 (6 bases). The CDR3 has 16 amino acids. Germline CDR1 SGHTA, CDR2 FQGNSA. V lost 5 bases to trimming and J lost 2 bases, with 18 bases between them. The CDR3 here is CASSLQGPGRQETQYF. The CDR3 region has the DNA TGTGCCAGCAGCCTACAAGGGCCAGGGAGGCAAGAGACCCAGTACTTC.

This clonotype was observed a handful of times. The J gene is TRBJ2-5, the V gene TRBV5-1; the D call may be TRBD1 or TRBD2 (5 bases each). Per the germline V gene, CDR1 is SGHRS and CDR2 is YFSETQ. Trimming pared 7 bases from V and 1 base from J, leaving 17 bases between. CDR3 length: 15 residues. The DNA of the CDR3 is TGCGCCAGCTCCGGGGTGGGGGACCTCCAAGAGACCCAGTACTTC. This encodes CASSGVGDLQETQYF.

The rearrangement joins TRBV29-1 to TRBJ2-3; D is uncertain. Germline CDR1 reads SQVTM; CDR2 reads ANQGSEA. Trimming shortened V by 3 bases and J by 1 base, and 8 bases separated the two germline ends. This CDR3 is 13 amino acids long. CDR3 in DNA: TGCAGCGTTGATTTCCCGGGCACAGATACGCAGTATTTT. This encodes CSVDFPGTDTQYF.

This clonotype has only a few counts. CDR3 sequence reads: CASSYTQGLESPLHF. CDR3 in DNA: TGTGCCAGCAGTTACACACAGGGGTTGGAGTCACCCCTCCACTTT. The chain combines TRBV6-5 with TRBJ1-6; 7 nucleotides match TRBD1. The germline V gene encodes CDR1 MNHEY and CDR2 SVGAGI. The junction had 8 bases not matched to a gene; V was cut back by 2 bases and J by 10 bases. The CDR3 extends over 15 amino acids.

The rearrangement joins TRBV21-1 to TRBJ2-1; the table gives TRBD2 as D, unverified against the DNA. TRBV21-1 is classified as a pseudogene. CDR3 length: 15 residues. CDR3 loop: CASSKGGGLPNEQFF. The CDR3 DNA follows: TGTGCCAGCAGCAAAGGGGGGGGACTTCCTAATGAGCAGTTCTTC.

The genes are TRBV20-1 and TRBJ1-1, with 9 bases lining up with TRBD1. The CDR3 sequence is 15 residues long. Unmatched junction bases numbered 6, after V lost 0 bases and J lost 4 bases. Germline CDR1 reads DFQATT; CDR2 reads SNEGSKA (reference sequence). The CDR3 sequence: CSARDSGTGTTEAFF. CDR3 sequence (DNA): TGCAGTGCTAGAGATTCCGGGACAGGGACCACTGAAGCTTTCTTT.

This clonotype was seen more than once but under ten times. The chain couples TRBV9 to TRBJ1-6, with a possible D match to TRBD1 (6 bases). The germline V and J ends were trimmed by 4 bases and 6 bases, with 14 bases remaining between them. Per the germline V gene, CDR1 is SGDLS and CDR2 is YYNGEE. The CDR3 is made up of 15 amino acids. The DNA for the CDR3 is TGTGCCAGCAGCCCGGGGGGGCAGGTTAATTCACCCCTCCACTTT. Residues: CASSPGGQVNSPLHF.

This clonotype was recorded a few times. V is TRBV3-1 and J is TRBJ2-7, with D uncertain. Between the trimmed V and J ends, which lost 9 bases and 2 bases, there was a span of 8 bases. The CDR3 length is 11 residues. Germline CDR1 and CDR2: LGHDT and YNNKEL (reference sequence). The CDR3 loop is CASERAYEQYF. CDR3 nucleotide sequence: TGTGCCAGTGAGAGAGCCTACGAGCAGTACTTC.